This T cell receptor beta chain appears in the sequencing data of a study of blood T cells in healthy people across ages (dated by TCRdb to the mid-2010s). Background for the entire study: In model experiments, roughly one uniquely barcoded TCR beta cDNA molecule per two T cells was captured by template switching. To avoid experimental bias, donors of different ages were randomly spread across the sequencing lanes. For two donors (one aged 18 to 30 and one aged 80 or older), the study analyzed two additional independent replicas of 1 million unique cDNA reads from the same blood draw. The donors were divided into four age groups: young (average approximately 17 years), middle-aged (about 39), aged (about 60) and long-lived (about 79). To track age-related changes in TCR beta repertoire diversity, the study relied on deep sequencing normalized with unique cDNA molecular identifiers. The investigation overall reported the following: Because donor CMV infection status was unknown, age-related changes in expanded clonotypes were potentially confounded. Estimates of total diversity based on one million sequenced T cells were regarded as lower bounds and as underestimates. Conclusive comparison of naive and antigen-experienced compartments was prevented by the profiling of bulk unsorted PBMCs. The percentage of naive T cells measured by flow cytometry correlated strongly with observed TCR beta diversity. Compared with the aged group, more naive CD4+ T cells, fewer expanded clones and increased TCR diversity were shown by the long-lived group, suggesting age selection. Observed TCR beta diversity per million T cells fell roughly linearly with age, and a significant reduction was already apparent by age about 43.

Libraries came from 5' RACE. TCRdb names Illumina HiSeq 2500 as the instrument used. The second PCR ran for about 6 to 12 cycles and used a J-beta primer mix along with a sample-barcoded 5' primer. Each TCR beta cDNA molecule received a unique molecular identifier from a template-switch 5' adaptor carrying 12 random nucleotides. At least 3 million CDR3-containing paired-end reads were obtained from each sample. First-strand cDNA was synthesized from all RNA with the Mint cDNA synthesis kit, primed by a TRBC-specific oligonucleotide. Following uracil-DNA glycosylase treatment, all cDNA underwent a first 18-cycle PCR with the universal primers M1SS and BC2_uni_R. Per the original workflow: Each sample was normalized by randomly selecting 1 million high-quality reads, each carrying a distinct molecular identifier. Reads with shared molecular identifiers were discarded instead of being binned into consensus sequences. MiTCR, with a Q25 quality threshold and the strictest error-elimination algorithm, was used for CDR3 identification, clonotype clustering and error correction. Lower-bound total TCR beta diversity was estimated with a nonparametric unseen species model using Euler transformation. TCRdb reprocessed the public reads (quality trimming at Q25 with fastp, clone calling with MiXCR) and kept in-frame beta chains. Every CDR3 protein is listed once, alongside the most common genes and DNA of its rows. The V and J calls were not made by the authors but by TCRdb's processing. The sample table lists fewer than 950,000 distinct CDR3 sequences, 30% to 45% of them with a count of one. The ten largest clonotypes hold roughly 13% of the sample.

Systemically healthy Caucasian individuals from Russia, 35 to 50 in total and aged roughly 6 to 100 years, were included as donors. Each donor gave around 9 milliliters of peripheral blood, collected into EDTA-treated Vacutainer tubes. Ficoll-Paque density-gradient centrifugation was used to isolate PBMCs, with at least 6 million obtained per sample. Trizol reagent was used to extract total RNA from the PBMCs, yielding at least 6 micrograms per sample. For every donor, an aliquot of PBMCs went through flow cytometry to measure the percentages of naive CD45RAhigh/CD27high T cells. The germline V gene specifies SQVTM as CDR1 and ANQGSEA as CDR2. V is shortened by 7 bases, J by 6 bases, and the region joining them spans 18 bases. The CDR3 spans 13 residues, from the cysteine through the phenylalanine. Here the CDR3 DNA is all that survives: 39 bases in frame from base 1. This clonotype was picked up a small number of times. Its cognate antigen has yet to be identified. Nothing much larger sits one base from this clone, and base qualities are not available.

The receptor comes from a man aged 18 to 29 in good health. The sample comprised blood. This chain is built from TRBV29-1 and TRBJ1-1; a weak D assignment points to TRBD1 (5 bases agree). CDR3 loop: CSARTFRDSEAFF. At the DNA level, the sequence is TGCAGCGCCAGGACCTTCCGGGACTCTGAAGCTTTCTTT.